Listed below are T cell receptor beta chains from one sample, sequenced in a study of blood T cell repertoires in COVID-19. This table comes from immunoSEQ multiplex PCR, and its TCRdb copy is limited to in-frame clones, with some not included. Seen here are under 250,000 clones, about nine tenths observed once, and the top ten hold roughly 11%. The sample was peripheral blood. The receptors stem from a man aged 50-59 years with COVID-19, enrolled during active disease. CDR3s include the opening cysteine and the closing phenylalanine or tryptophan. The D gene is left open where the match is weak. Some rows mark clone size as missing; the rest say once, few, many or name a class of expanded clone.

cdr3_aa,cdr3_nt,j_call,v_call,clone_size,d_call
CASSPNPDSYEQYF,TGCGCCAGCAGCCCAAATCCCGACAGCTACGAGCAGTACTTC,TRBJ2-7,TRBV5-1,.,.
CSASSYSSLNTEAFF,TGCAGTGCTAGTTCGTACAGCTCATTGAACACTGAAGCTTTCTTT,TRBJ1-1,TRBV20-1,few,.
CASSKTGSSGNTIYF,TGTGCCAGCAGCAAAACGGGGAGCTCTGGAAACACCATATATTTT,TRBJ1-3,TRBV7-3,.,.
CASSLVKGGLGETQYF,TGTGCCAGCAGCTTAGTTAAGGGCGGGTTAGGAGAGACCCAGTACTTC,TRBJ2-5,TRBV7-9,few,.
CASSIRQGFSYEQYF,TGTGCCAGCAGCATAAGACAGGGGTTTTCCTACGAGCAGTACTTC,TRBJ2-7,TRBV7-2,.,TRBD1
CASKGVGELFF,TGTGCCTCGAAGGGGGTCGGGGAGCTGTTTTTT,TRBJ2-2,TRBV30,few,.
CAISSGLAATYEQYF,TGTGCCATCAGTTCCGGACTAGCGGCTACCTACGAGCAGTACTTC,TRBJ2-7,TRBV10-3,.,TRBD2
CASSPQGQGRTDTQYF,TGTGCCAGCTCACCTCAGGGACAGGGCCGCACAGATACGCAGTATTTT,TRBJ2-3,TRBV18,.,TRBD1
CASSLSGTGGMYF,TGTGCCAGCAGTTTATCCGGGACAGGGGGCATGTACTTC,TRBJ2-7,TRBV27,.,TRBD1
CASSKTGTEANYGYTF,TGTGCCAGTAGTAAGACCGGGACAGAGGCTAACTATGGCTACACCTTC,TRBJ1-2,TRBV19,.,TRBD1
CASSADRVRNSPLHF,TGTGCCAGCAGTGCCGACAGAGTTCGGAATTCACCCCTCCACTTT,TRBJ1-6,TRBV2,.,.
CASSYSRDRGKEQYF,TGTGCCAGCAGTTACTCTCGGGACAGGGGCAAAGAGCAGTACTTC,TRBJ2-7,TRBV6-5,.,TRBD1
CASSLEIGGGYTF,TGCGCCAGCAGCTTAGAAATCGGTGGTGGCTACACCTTC,TRBJ1-2,TRBV5-1,.,.
CASSERQTPYNSPLHF,TGTGCCAGCAGTGAAAGACAGACCCCTTATAATTCACCCCTCCACTTT,TRBJ1-6,TRBV6-1,.,.
CASSGTVQETQYF,TGTGCCAGCAGCGGGACAGTACAAGAGACCCAGTACTTC,TRBJ2-5,TRBV6-5,.,TRBD1
CATSRDRKAGAGNQPQHF,TGTGCCACCAGCAGAGATCGGAAGGCGGGGGCGGGCAATCAGCCCCAGCATTTT,TRBJ1-5,TRBV15,.,.
CAITEGRPGQGGTGELFF,TGTGCCATCACGGAGGGGCGCCCGGGACAGGGAGGAACCGGGGAGCTGTTTTTT,TRBJ2-2,TRBV10-3,.,TRBD1
CASSGTGKNQPQHF,TGTGCCAGCAGCGGGACAGGGAAAAATCAGCCCCAGCATTTT,TRBJ1-5,TRBV2,.,TRBD1
CASIDSTGELFF,TGTGCCAGCATAGACAGCACCGGGGAGCTGTTTTTT,TRBJ2-2,TRBV6-5,.,.
CASSPTSGRAFYNEQFF,TGTGCCAGCTCACCGACTAGCGGGAGGGCTTTCTACAATGAGCAGTTCTTC,TRBJ2-1,TRBV18,.,TRBD2
CASSPGTGDTEAFF,TGTGCCAGCTCACCTGGGACAGGGGACACTGAAGCTTTCTTT,TRBJ1-1,TRBV18,.,TRBD1
CASSLSGGTGEQYF,TGTGCCAGCAGCTTAAGCGGAGGGACGGGCGAGCAGTACTTC,TRBJ2-7,TRBV7-2,.,.
CASSQEGGDRDTGNTIYF,TGCGCCAGCAGCCAAGAGGGAGGAGACAGAGACACTGGAAACACCATATATTTT,TRBJ1-3,TRBV4-1,few,.